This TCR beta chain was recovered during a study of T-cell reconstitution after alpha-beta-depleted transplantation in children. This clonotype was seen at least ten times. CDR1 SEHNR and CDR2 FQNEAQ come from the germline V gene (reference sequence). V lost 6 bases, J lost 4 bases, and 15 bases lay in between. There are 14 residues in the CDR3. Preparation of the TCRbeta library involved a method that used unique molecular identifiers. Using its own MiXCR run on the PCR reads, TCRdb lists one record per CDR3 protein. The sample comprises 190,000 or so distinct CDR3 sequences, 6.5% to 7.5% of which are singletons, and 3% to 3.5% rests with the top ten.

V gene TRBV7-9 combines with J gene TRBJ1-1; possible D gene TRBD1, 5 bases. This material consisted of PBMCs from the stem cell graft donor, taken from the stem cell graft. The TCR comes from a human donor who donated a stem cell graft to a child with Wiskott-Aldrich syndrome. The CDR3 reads CASRAGFGGTEAFF. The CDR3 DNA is TGTGCCAGCAGGGCAGGGTTTGGGGGCACTGAAGCTTTCTTT.